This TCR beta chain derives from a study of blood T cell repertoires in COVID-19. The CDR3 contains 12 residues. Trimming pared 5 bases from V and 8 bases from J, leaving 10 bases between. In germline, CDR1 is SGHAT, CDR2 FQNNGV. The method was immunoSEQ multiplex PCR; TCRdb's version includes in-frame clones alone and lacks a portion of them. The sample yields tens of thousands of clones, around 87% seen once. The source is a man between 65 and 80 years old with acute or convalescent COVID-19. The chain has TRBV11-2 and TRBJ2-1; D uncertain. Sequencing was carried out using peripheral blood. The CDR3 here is CASSPTSYEQFF. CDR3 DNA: TGTGCCAGCAGCCCGACTTCCTATGAGCAGTTCTTC.